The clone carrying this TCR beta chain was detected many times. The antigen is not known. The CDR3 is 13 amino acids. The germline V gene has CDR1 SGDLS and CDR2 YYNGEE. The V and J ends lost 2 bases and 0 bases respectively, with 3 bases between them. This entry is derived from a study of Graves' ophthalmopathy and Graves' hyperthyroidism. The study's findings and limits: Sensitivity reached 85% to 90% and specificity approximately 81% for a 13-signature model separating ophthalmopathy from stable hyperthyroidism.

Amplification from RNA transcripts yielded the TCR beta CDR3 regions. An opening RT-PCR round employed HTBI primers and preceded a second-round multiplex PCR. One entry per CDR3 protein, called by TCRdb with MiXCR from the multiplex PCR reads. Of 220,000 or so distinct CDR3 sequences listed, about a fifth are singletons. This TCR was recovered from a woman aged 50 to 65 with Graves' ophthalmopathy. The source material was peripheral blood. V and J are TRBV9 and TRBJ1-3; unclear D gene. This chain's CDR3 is CASSVGSGNTIYF. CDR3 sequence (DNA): TGTGCCAGCAGCGTCGGCTCTGGAAACACCATATATTTT.